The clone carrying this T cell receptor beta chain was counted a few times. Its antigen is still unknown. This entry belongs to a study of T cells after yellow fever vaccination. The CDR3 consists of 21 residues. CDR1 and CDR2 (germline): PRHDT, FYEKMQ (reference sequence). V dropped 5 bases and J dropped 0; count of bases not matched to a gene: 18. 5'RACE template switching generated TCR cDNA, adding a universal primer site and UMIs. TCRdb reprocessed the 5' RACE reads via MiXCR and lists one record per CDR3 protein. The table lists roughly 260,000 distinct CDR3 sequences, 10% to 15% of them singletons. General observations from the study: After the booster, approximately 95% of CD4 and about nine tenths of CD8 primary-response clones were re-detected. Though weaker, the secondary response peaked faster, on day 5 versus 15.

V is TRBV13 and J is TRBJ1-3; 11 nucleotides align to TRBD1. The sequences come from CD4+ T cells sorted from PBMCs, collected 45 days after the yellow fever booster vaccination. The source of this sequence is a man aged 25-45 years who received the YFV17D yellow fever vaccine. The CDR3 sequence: CASSGGGPRDRGALSGNTIYF. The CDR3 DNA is TGTGCCAGCAGCGGAGGAGGTCCCCGGGACAGGGGGGCCCTCTCTGGAAACACCATATATTTT.